Each of the 21 T cell receptor beta chains below was sequenced from the same sample in a study of blood T cell repertoires in COVID-19. Clones were sequenced by immunoSEQ multiplex PCR, and TCRdb holds only the in-frame ones, with some missing. The table lists about 120,000 clones, 70% to 75% of them singletons. Sequences were obtained from peripheral blood. These receptors were taken from a man between 60 and 75 years old with acute or convalescent COVID-19.

This sequence joins TRBV13 and TRBJ1-2; the D is unclear. The CDR3 loop spans 14 amino acids. Looked up from germline, CDR1 is PRHDT and CDR2 is FYEKMQ (reference sequence). With 1 base removed from V and 8 bases from J, the gap between germline ends came to 14 bases. The CDR3 bases are TGTGCCAGCAGCTTAGCGAGGCCGGTCTCGGGCTACACCTTC. It is translated as CASSLARPVSGYTF.

The chain has TRBV6-4 and TRBJ2-2; 8 nucleotides match TRBD2. This CDR3 contains 16 residues. Trimming took 4 bases from V and 7 from J; bases not matched to a gene: 11. The germline gives CDR1 MRHNA, CDR2 SNTAGT. This CDR3 reads CASSAERGPRGGELFF. The CDR3 DNA is TGTGCCAGCAGTGCGGAGCGGGGGCCCCGCGGCGGGGAGCTGTTTTTT.

The chain combines TRBV4-2 with TRBJ1-6, with 7 bases fitting TRBD1. The CDR3 is 17 amino acids. Germline CDR1 is LGHNA and CDR2 is YNFKEQ. The V and J ends lost 0 bases and 7 bases, in that order; junction bases with no gene match: 9. The CDR3: CASSQDTPGQLNSPLHF. CDR3 sequence (DNA): TGTGCCAGCAGCCAAGATACCCCGGGACAGTTAAATTCACCCCTCCACTTT.

The rearrangement links TRBV7-8 to TRBJ1-2; 7 bases agree with TRBD1. The length of the CDR3 is 18 residues. J lost 1 base, V lost 2 bases, and 13 bases had no gene match. Germline V lookup: CDR1 SGHVS, CDR2 FQNEAQ. Here the CDR3 DNA reads TGTGCCAGCAGCTTAAACAGGGGCGAGACGATGAGTAACTATGGCTACACCTTC. This gives the protein CASSLNRGETMSNYGYTF.

The CDR3 loop is CAWRKDRTNYGYTF. CDR3 coding DNA: TGTGCCTGGAGGAAGGACAGGACTAACTATGGCTACACCTTC. This chain uses TRBV30 with TRBJ1-2, with TRBD1 matching 7 bases. CDR3 length equals 14 residues. The V and J ends lost 3 bases and 0 bases, in that order; junction bases with no gene match: 4. Germline V gene data show CDR1 as GTSNPN and CDR2 as SVGIG (reference sequence).

Only a few counts were recorded for this clone. The chain combines TRBV5-1 with TRBJ1-2; perhaps TRBD1 as D (5 bases). The CDR3 loop spans 14 amino acids. The germline gives CDR1 SGHRS, CDR2 YFSETQ. Trimming stripped 0 bases from V and 4 bases from J, with 10 bases between. Written as DNA, the CDR3 is TGCGCCAGCAGCTTGGCAGGGCCCGGCTATGGCTACACCTTC. Translation gives CASSLAGPGYGYTF.

V and J are TRBV6-6 and TRBJ2-5, with unresolved D. CDR1 is MNHNY and CDR2 is SVGAGI in the germline V gene (reference sequence). V lost 6 bases and J 5 bases, leaving 16 bases between the germline ends. The CDR3 has 14 amino acids. CDR3 in DNA: TGTGCCAGCAGCATCCCGAGATCGAAGGAGACCCAGTACTTC. Residues: CASSIPRSKETQYF.

The chain has TRBV18 and TRBJ1-2; D not certain. The V and J ends lost 1 base and 8 bases respectively, with 14 bases between them. This CDR3 spans 14 amino acids. The germline V gene has CDR1 KGHSH and CDR2 LQKENI. CDR3 DNA sequence: TGTGCCAGCTCACCACTGGCACTGGCGGGCGGCTACACCTTC. The encoded protein is CASSPLALAGGYTF.

The V call is TRBV7-2, the J call TRBJ1-1, with 8 nucleotides matching TRBD1. Trimming took 1 base from V and 6 from J; bases not matched to a gene: 4. This CDR3 is built from 14 residues. Germline CDR1 reads SGHTA; CDR2 reads FQGNSA. The CDR3 sequence: CASSLVRGLAEAFF. DNA of the CDR3: TGTGCCAGCAGCTTAGTCAGGGGGCTAGCTGAAGCTTTCTTT.

The chain employs TRBV4-1 and TRBJ2-2, with 8 nucleotides matching TRBD2. This CDR3 comprises 19 residues. Looked up from germline, CDR1 is MGHRA and CDR2 is YSYEKL. After removal of 0 bases from V and 2 bases from J, the junction contained 11 bases not matched to a gene. CDR3 amino acids: CASSQERGALAVNTGELFF. CDR3 in DNA: TGCGCCAGCAGCCAAGAACGGGGTGCACTAGCGGTTAACACCGGGGAGCTGTTTTTT.

This clone is deemed medium-sized (0.01 to 0.1%). The chain's CDR3 is CASSQDSSGRHYEQYF. CDR3 bases: TGTGCCAGCAGCCAAGATTCCAGCGGGAGACACTACGAGCAGTACTTC. The chain links TRBV3-1 (or the pseudogene TRBV3-2) to TRBJ2-7; 8 bases match TRBD2. V lost 0 bases and J lost 3; bases outside the gene matches: 7. The CDR3 sequence is 16 residues long. Germline V gene data show CDR1 as LGHDT and CDR2 as YNNKEL (reference sequence).

V usage is TRBV9 and J usage is TRBJ2-7; D is perhaps TRBD1 (5 bases). In germline, CDR1 is SGDLS, CDR2 YYNGEE. V dropped 4 bases and J dropped 3 bases, with 20 bases sitting between them. The CDR3 has 16 amino acids. The CDR3 reads CASSPQPGQGFYEQYF. Written as DNA, the CDR3 is TGTGCCAGCAGCCCCCAACCCGGCCAGGGATTCTACGAGCAGTACTTC.

The J gene is TRBJ2-4, the V gene TRBV14; no reliable D call. CDR1 SGHDN and CDR2 FVKESK come from the germline V gene. The CDR3 spans 12 residues. Trimming shortened V by 1 base and J by 11 bases, and 9 bases separated the two germline ends. The CDR3 is CASSQGATLQYF. The CDR3 coding sequence is TGTGCCAGCAGCCAAGGGGCTACCCTTCAGTACTTC.

The chain is built from TRBV20-1 and TRBJ2-7; 12 nucleotides line up with TRBD2. CDR1 is DFQATT, CDR2 SNEGSKA, per germline (reference sequence). The CDR3 contains 15 residues. V was clipped by 3 bases and J by 5 bases; unmatched bases: 8. CDR3 nucleotide sequence: TGCAGTGCTAGTACTAGCGGGGGGTTTATCGACGAGCAGTACTTC. Translated: CSASTSGGFIDEQYF.

The chain uses TRBV4-1 and TRBJ1-5; D perhaps matches TRBD1 (6 bases). This CDR3 region has 14 residues. Trimming removed 3 bases at V and 4 bases at J, with 10 bases between. From germline, CDR1 is MGHRA and CDR2 YSYEKL. CDR3 DNA: TGCGCCAGCAGCCACGACCAGGGGAATCAGCCCCAGCATTTT. Protein sequence: CASSHDQGNQPQHF.

This clone was seen a few times. This chain connects TRBV5-1 to TRBJ1-2; 9 nucleotides agree with TRBD1. V dropped 3 bases and J dropped 2; count of bases not matched to a gene: 5. The CDR3 is 15 amino acids. The germline V gene encodes CDR1 SGHRS and CDR2 YFSETQ. The CDR3 DNA is TGCGCCAGCAGCTGGACAGGGGCTACGAACTATGGCTACACCTTC. Protein sequence: CASSWTGATNYGYTF.

This chain uses TRBV19 with TRBJ2-7; TRBD2 aligns across 11 bases. The junction had 5 bases not matched to a gene; V was cut back by 4 bases and J by 6 bases. The CDR3 sequence is 14 residues long. The germline gives CDR1 LNHDA, CDR2 SQIVND (reference sequence). The CDR3 protein is CASSNSGGAFEQYF. DNA of the CDR3: TGTGCCAGTAGTAATAGCGGGGGGGCCTTCGAGCAGTACTTC.

V is TRBV6-5 and J is TRBJ2-3, with TRBD1 as a possible D gene (5 bases). There are 14 residues in the CDR3. Trimming took 6 bases from V and 0 from J, leaving 10 bases between them. Germline CDR1 and CDR2: MNHEY and SVGAGI. CDR3 DNA: TGTGCCAGCAGGGTGACAGTTAGCACAGATACGCAGTATTTT. Protein: CASRVTVSTDTQYF.

This sequence joins TRBV11-2 and TRBJ2-3, with D possibly TRBD1 on 5 matching bases. CDR3 size: 15 residues. Trimming took off 8 bases at V and 0 bases at J, with 15 bases between the two ends. CDR1 is SGHAT and CDR2 is FQNNGV in the germline V gene. The CDR3 DNA is TGTGCCAGCTCCAAAGGGGAAATTAGCACAGATACGCAGTATTTT. Protein: CASSKGEISTDTQYF. Drawing the rest from reference TRBV11-2 and TRBJ2-3, the complete variable domain is EAGVAQSPRYKIIEKRQSVAFWCNPISGHATLYWYQQILGQGPKLLIQFQNNGVVDDSQLPKDRFSAERLKGVDSTLKIQPAKLEDSAVYLCASSKGEISTDTQYFGPGTRLTVL.

The V and J genes are TRBV4-1 and TRBJ1-1; 10 bases agree with TRBD1. Germline CDR1 MGHRA, CDR2 YSYEKL. V was pared by 1 base and J by 0 bases, with 5 bases of the junction left unmatched. CDR3 length: 17 amino acids. The CDR3 here is CASSQAGTGVMNTEAFF. CDR3 nucleotide sequence: TGCGCCAGCAGCCAAGCAGGGACAGGGGTTATGAACACTGAAGCTTTCTTT.

Remarks on this clone: The same CDR3 can be traced to other DNA sequences in this sample. This chain connects TRBV5-1 to TRBJ2-3, with 7 bases identical to TRBD1. Germline CDR1 SGHRS, CDR2 YFSETQ. This CDR3 region has 15 residues. J was trimmed by 3 bases and V by 2 bases; bases with no gene match: 6. This CDR3 is CASSLDRARTDTQYF. DNA of the CDR3: TGCGCCAGCAGCTTAGACAGGGCTAGAACAGATACGCAGTATTTT.